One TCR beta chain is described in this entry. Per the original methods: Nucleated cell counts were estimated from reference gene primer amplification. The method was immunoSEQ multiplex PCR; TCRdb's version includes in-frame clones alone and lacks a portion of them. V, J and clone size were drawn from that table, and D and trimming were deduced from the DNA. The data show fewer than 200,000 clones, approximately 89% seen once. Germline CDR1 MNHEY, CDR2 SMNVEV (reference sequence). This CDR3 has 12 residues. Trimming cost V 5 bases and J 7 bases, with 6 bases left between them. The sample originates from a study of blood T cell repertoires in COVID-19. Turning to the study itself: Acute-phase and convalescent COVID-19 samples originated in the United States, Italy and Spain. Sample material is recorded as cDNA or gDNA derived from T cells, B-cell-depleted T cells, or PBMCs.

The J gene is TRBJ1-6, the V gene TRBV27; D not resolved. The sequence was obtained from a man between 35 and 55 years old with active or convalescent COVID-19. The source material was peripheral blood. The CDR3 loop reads CASSTGNSPLHF. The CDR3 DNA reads TGTGCCAGCAGTACGGGGAATTCACCCCTCCACTTT.